Sequencing of this T cell receptor beta chain was carried out in a study of blood T cell repertoires in COVID-19. The wider study: COVID-19 samples from acute and convalescent phases originated in the United States, Italy and Spain. From T cells, B-cell-depleted T cells, or PBMCs came the material, which was cDNA or gDNA.

Recruited during active infection, patients (from Seattle) were subsequently followed longitudinally. Per the authors' pipeline: Amplifying reference gene primers gave estimates of nucleated cell counts. Sequencing was performed with immunoSEQ multiplex PCR; in TCRdb, only in-frame clones are kept and a portion is missing. The V and J calls and the clone size are those of that table, but D and trimming were determined from the DNA. The data show approximately 170,000 clones, around 90% seen once. The CDR3 is 16 amino acids. Germline assignment: CDR1 LGHNA and CDR2 YSLEER. V dropped 5 bases and J dropped 6; count of bases not matched to a gene: 10.

The sequence was collected from a man younger than 35 with COVID-19, enrolled during active disease. The specimen sequenced was peripheral blood. The chain combines TRBV4-3 with TRBJ1-4, with 9 bases lining up with TRBD1. CDR3: CASSSNPGQGYEKLFF. The DNA of the CDR3 is TGCGCCAGCAGCTCCAATCCCGGACAGGGGTATGAAAAACTGTTTTTT.